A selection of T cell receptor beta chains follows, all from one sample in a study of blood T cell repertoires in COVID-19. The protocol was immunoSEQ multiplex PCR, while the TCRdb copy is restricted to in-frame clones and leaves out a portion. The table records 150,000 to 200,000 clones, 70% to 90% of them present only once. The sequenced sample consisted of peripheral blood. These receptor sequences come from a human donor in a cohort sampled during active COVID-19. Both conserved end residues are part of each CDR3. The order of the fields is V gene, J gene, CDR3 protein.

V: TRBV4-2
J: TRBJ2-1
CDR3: CASSQDSTGPYNEQFF

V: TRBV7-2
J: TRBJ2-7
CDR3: CASSPRDRGQTHEQYF

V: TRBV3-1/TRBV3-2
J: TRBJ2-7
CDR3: CASSQFRATIGEQYF

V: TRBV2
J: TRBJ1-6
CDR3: CASRGMRNSPLHF

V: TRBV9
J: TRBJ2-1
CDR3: CASSGGTSGDYNEQFF

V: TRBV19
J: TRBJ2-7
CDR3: CASSISQVSYEQYF

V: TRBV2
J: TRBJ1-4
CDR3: CASSGDRGPGEKLFF

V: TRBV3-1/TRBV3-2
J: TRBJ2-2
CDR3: CASSQRGQGSRTGELFF

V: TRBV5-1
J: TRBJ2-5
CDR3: CASSLAGTLQETQYF

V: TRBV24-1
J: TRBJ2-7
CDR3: CATSKKKGTSFSYEQYF

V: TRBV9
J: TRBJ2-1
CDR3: CASSVGSGYGTSGNEQFF

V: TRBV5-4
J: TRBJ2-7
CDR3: CASSSGLAGRSYEQYF

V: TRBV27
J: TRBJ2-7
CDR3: CASSFGQGTVEQYF

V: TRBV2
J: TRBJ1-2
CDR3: CASRAGTEYGYTF

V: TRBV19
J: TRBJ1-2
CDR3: CASSDLQGANYGYTF

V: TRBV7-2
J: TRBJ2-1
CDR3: CASSLDRGLGNEQFF

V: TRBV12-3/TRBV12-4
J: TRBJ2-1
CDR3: CASSLAQANEQFF

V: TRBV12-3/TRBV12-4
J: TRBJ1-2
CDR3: CASTSGTVYGYTF

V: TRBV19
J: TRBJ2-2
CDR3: CASEGSGRAGGELFF

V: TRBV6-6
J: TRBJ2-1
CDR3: CASSRGLAILSSYNEQFF